These 9 T cell receptor beta chains originate from one sample sequenced in a study of graft-versus-host responses after intestinal transplantation. These receptors lack a known antigen. The table came from immunoSEQ multiplex PCR; TCRdb's copy has only in-frame clones and leaves some out. The sample holds about 86,000 clones; about 88% are singletons and the top ten take roughly 0.3%. Sequenced material: unstimulated CD4+ T cells sorted from spleen or lymph node cells, taken before transplant. These receptors all come from a human donor who was the organ donor for an intestinal transplant.

The rearrangement uses TRBV7-2 and TRBJ2-1; 8 nucleotides align to TRBD2. After removal of 4 bases from V and 2 bases from J, the junction contained 7 bases not matched to a gene. Germline V gene sequence: CDR1 SGHTA, CDR2 FQGNSA. This CDR3 has 16 amino acids. CDR3 sequence (DNA): TGTGCCAGCAGCTCTAGCAGCGGGAGAACCTACAATGAGCAGTTCTTC. Encoded protein: CASSSSSGRTYNEQFF. The full variable domain, its missing parts supplied by reference TRBV7-2 and TRBJ2-1, is GAGVSQSPSNKVTEKGKDVELRCDPISGHTALYWYRQSLGQGLEFLIYFQGNSAPDKSGLPSDRFSAERTGGSVSTLTIQRTQQEDSAVYLCASSSSSGRTYNEQFFGPGTRLTVL.

V usage is TRBV5-1 and J usage is TRBJ2-6; D is perhaps TRBD1 (6 bases). The length of the CDR3 is 15 residues. Germline V gene lookup returns CDR1 SGHRS and CDR2 YFSETQ. Trimming removed 4 bases at V and 2 bases at J, with 10 bases between. DNA for the CDR3: TGCGCCAGCAGCCCTACAGGGACTGGGGCCAACGTCCTGACTTTC. The encoded protein is CASSPTGTGANVLTF.

This rearrangement joins TRBV9 to TRBJ2-2; TRBD2 matches at 9 bases. From germline, CDR1 is SGDLS and CDR2 YYNGEE. The CDR3 spans 16 residues. V dropped 0 bases and J dropped 4; count of bases not matched to a gene: 4. CDR3 sequence reads: CASSVGIAGATGELFF. CDR3 nucleotide sequence: TGTGCCAGCAGCGTAGGAATAGCGGGAGCCACCGGGGAGCTGTTTTTT.

V is TRBV11-2 and J is TRBJ2-5; 7 bases are shared with TRBD2. Germline V gene data show CDR1 as SGHAT and CDR2 as FQNNGV. Trimming at V came to 5 bases and at J to 3 bases, leaving 3 bases not matched to a gene. The CDR3 loop spans 13 amino acids. The CDR3 spells CASSPGGEETQYF. The CDR3 nucleotides are TGTGCCAGCAGCCCGGGGGGAGAAGAGACCCAGTACTTC.

This clone was detected once. The rearrangement links TRBV11-2 to TRBJ1-1, with 9 bases lining up with TRBD1. Germline lookup yields CDR1 SGHAT and CDR2 FQNNGV. The V and J ends lost 5 bases and 2 bases, in that order; junction bases with no gene match: 12. There are 17 residues in the CDR3. In DNA, the CDR3 is TGTGCCAGCAGCCATGAACATAACAGGGGGCGAAACACTGAAGCTTTCTTT. This gives the protein CASSHEHNRGRNTEAFF.

The J gene is TRBJ2-3, the V gene TRBV11-2, with TRBD2 matching over 7 bases. V was clipped by 3 bases and J by 2 bases; unmatched bases: 5. Germline V gene sequence: CDR1 SGHAT, CDR2 FQNNGV. This CDR3 has 15 residues. CDR3 sequence (DNA): TGTGCCAGCAGCTTCATAGCGGGTTTCACAGATACGCAGTATTTT. Translating gives CASSFIAGFTDTQYF.

The J gene is TRBJ1-5, the V gene TRBV11-2; the D gene is possibly TRBD1 (5 bases). The CDR3 has 12 amino acids. Looked up from germline, CDR1 is SGHAT and CDR2 is FQNNGV. The V end lost 7 bases, the J end lost 6 bases, and 10 bases lay between the germline ends. CDR3 region: CASTKGPQPQHF. The CDR3 coding sequence is TGTGCCAGCACCAAGGGGCCTCAGCCCCAGCATTTT.

This chain links TRBV19 with TRBJ2-3; 10 bases line up with TRBD2. Germline CDR1 LNHDA, CDR2 SQIVND (reference sequence). V was clipped by 5 bases and J by 2 bases; unmatched bases: 7. CDR3 length: 16 amino acids. The CDR3 protein is CASSSPLAGDTDTQYF. CDR3 nucleotide sequence: TGTGCCAGTAGTTCCCCCCTAGCGGGGGACACAGATACGCAGTATTTT.

In its sample, this clone was seen a few times. The chain joins TRBV10-3 to TRBJ1-5; maybe TRBD1 (5 bases). The length of the CDR3 is 16 residues. Germline V gene sequence: CDR1 ENHRY, CDR2 SYGVKD. Trimming stripped 8 bases from V and 7 bases from J, with 24 bases between. The CDR3 DNA follows: TGTGCCATCTCTAGCCGGGACGCCTTTAGCGGGCAGCCCCAGCATTTT. This encodes CAISSRDAFSGQPQHF.